This TCR beta chain derives from a study of blood T cell repertoires in COVID-19. The wider study: Acute-phase and convalescent COVID-19 samples originated in the United States, Italy and Spain. T cells, B-cell-depleted T cells, or PBMCs provided the cDNA or gDNA that served as material.

Original processing notes: Reference gene primer amplification in the assay estimated nucleated cell counts. Only in-frame clones appear in the TCRdb table, and some are missing; sequencing was by immunoSEQ multiplex PCR. The V and J calls and clone size are taken from that table; D and trimming were inferred from the DNA. The table records roughly 110,000 clones, over 80% of them present only once. This receptor was obtained from a woman in her 30s with acute or convalescent COVID-19. Sequences were obtained from peripheral blood.

The CDR3 sequence: CASRNDRIGTEAFF. CDR3 nucleotide sequence: TGTGCCAGTAGGAACGACAGGATAGGGACTGAAGCTTTCTTT. This chain connects TRBV19 to TRBJ1-1, with D perhaps TRBD1 (6 bases). CDR1 and CDR2 from the germline V gene are LNHDA and SQIVND (reference sequence). V lost 6 bases to trimming and J lost 5 bases, with 16 bases between them. CDR3 length equals 14 residues.